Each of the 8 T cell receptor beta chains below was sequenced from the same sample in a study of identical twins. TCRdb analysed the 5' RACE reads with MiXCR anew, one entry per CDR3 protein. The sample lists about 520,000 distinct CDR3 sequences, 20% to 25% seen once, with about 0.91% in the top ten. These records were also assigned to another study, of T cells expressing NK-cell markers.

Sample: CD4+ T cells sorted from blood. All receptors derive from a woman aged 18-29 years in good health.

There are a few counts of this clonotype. In nucleotides, the CDR3 is TGCAGTGCTATTCCAGGGGCTGGGGCCAACGTCCTGACTTTC. This codes for CSAIPGAGANVLTF. The chain employs TRBV20-1 and TRBJ2-6; tentative D call: TRBD1 (6 bases). V lost 4 bases and J lost 2, with 9 bases in between. CDR1 and CDR2 from the germline V gene are DFQATT and SNEGSKA (reference sequence). The CDR3 has 14 amino acids.

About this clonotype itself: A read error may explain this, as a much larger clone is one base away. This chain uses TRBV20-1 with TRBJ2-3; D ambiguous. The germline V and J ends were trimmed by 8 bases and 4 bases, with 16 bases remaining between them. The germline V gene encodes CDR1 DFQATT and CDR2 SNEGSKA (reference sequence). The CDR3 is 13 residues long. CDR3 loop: CSTIAFGADTQYF. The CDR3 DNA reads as TGCAGTACGATTGCGTTTGGGGCAGATACGCAGTATTTT.

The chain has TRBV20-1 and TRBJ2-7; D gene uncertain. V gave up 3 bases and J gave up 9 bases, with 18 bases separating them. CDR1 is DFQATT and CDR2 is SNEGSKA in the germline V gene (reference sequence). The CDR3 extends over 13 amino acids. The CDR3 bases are TGCAGTGCTAGTTCCGTAAGCGAGTCGGGGCAGTACTTC. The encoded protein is CSASSVSESGQYF.

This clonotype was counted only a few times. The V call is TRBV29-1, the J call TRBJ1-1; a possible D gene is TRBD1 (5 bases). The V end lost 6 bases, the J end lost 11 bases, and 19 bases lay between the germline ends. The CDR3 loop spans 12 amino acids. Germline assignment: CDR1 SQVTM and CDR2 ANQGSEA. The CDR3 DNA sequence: TGCAGCGTGGGGACCGGAGACCGGGGGGCTTTCTTT. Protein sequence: CSVGTGDRGAFF. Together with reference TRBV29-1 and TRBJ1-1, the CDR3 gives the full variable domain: SAVISQKPSRDICQRGTSLTIQCQVDSQVTMMFWYRQQPGQSLTLIATANQGSEATYESGFVIDKFPISRPNLTFSTLTVSNMSPEDSSIYLCSVGTGDRGAFFGQGTRLTVV.

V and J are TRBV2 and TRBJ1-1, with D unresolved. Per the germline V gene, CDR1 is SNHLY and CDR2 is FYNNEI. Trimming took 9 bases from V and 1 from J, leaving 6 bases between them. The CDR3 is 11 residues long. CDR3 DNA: TGTGCCAGAGGTGGGAACACTGAAGCTTTCTTT. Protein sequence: CARGGNTEAFF.

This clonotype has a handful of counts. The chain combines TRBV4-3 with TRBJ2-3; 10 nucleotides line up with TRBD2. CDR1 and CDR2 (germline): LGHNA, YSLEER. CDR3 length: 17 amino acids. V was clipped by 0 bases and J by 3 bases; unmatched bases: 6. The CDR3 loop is CASSQESSGSFTDTQYF. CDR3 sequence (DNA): TGCGCCAGCAGCCAAGAGTCTAGCGGGAGTTTTACAGATACGCAGTATTTT.

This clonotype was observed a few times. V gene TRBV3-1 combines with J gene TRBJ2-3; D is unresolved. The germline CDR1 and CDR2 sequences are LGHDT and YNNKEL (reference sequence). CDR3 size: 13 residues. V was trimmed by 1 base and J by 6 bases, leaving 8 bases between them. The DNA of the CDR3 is TGTGCCAGCAGCCAAGGGTTGCTCGATACGCAGTATTTT. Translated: CASSQGLLDTQYF.

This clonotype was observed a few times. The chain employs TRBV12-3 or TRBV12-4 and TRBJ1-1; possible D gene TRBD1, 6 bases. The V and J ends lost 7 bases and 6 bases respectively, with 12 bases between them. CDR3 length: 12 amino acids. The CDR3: CASIRRGPEAFF. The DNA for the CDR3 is TGTGCCAGCATCCGTCGGGGGCCTGAAGCTTTCTTT.